The 32 T cell receptor beta chains below were found in one sample sequenced in a study of cytomegalovirus exposure and HLA in healthy donors. It was with 60 Vbeta and 13 Jbeta primers that the PCR ran. Repertoires were generated with immunoSEQ multiplex PCR, while TCRdb's copy carries only in-frame clones and drops some. Among approximately 140,000 clones listed, around 82% were seen once. Sequencing was carried out using PBMCs. All receptors come from a boy between 10 and 17 years old in good health and CMV-seronegative.

Here the CDR3 DNA reads TGTGCCAGCAGCTCGGGACTAGCGGGGATAGATACGCAGTATTTT. Its translation is CASSSGLAGIDTQYF. The rearrangement joins TRBV4-2 to TRBJ2-3; 13 nucleotides match TRBD2. The CDR3 totals 15 residues. Germline lookup yields CDR1 LGHNA and CDR2 YNFKEQ. The junction had 4 bases not matched to a gene; V was cut back by 5 bases and J by 5 bases.

The chain employs TRBV25-1 and TRBJ2-7; TRBD1 is a possible D gene (6 bases). Trimming left V 4 bases short and J 5 bases short, with 12 bases between. The CDR3 runs to 13 residues. CDR1 is MGHDK, CDR2 SYGVNS, per germline. Here the CDR3 reads CASSGRGWDEQYF. CDR3 DNA sequence: TGTGCCAGCAGTGGAAGGGGGTGGGACGAGCAGTACTTC.

The chain couples TRBV5-1 to TRBJ2-7; D may be TRBD2 (5 bases). The V gene lost 0 bases and the J gene lost 1 base, with 11 bases spanning the gap. In germline, CDR1 is SGHRS, CDR2 YFSETQ. The CDR3 is made up of 15 amino acids. In DNA, the CDR3 is TGCGCCAGCAGCTTGGCAGGAGGCCTTTCCTACGAGCAGTACTTC. Encoded protein: CASSLAGGLSYEQYF.

This chain uses TRBV11-3 with TRBJ1-1; the D gene is possibly TRBD1 (6 bases). Trimming removed 1 base from V and 12 bases from J, with 15 bases in between. The germline V gene has CDR1 SGHNT and CDR2 YENEEA. The CDR3 spans 13 residues. The CDR3 coding sequence is TGTGCCAGCAGCTTAGGAGATGGGGGCGCGACTTTCTTT. Amino acid sequence: CASSLGDGGATFF.

The chain joins TRBV4-1 to TRBJ1-4; a weak D match, TRBD1 (5 bases). V lost 0 bases, J lost 8 bases, and 16 bases lay in between. Germline V gene data show CDR1 as MGHRA and CDR2 as YSYEKL. The CDR3 has 16 residues. The CDR3 sequence: CASSQDPARAGEKLFF. CDR3 in DNA: TGCGCCAGCAGCCAAGATCCTGCCAGGGCCGGGGAAAAACTGTTTTTT.

The chain combines TRBV27 with TRBJ1-1, with D maybe TRBD1 (5 bases). This CDR3 has 16 amino acids. V gave up 5 bases and J gave up 5 bases, with 21 bases separating them. In germline, CDR1 is MNHEY, CDR2 SMNVEV (reference sequence). The CDR3 DNA reads as TGTGCCAGCAGTCCGAACCTGGGAGGGGTGGAGACTGAAGCTTTCTTT. Its protein product is CASSPNLGGVETEAFF.

The genes are TRBV11-2 and TRBJ2-7; the match to TRBD2 covers 7 bases. V lost 5 bases to trimming and J lost 4 bases; unmatched junction nucleotides: 11. This CDR3 comprises 15 residues. CDR1 is SGHAT and CDR2 is FQNNGV in the germline V gene. In nucleotides, the CDR3 is TGTGCCAGCAGCCTGGAAGGGCGGGGGTCATACGAGCAGTACTTC. This sequence encodes CASSLEGRGSYEQYF.

This chain links TRBV4-3 with TRBJ2-7; 12 bases map to TRBD2. Germline values: CDR1 LGHNA, CDR2 YSLEER. This CDR3 has 15 residues. The J segment lost 3 bases and the V segment lost 4 bases, leaving 4 bases of the junction unmatched. CDR3 sequence reads: CASSRGLAGIYEQYF. The CDR3 region has the DNA TGCGCCAGCAGCCGAGGACTAGCGGGAATCTACGAGCAGTACTTC.

V and J are TRBV25-1 and TRBJ2-3, with D perhaps matching TRBD2 (5 bases). V was pared by 4 bases and J by 0 bases, with 11 bases between. The CDR3 has 15 amino acids. Germline V gene data show CDR1 as MGHDK and CDR2 as SYGVNS. The CDR3 is CASSGPGGSTDTQYF. The CDR3 region has the DNA TGTGCCAGCAGTGGTCCCGGCGGGAGCACAGATACGCAGTATTTT.

This rearrangement joins TRBV6-1 to TRBJ1-5; TRBD1 might be the D (5 bases). V shed 3 bases and J shed 7 bases, with 16 bases lying between them. The CDR3 contains 15 residues. The germline gives CDR1 MNHNS, CDR2 SASEGT. CDR3 sequence reads: CASSDLTGSGQPQHF. In DNA, the CDR3 is TGTGCCAGCAGTGATCTTACAGGAAGTGGGCAGCCCCAGCATTTT.

This rearrangement joins TRBV5-1 to TRBJ1-5; 7 bases are shared with TRBD1. Looked up from germline, CDR1 is SGHRS and CDR2 is YFSETQ. The CDR3 consists of 14 residues. Unmatched junction bases numbered 5, after V lost 1 base and J lost 7 bases. CDR3 sequence: CASSLTGEVQPQHF. The CDR3 DNA reads TGCGCCAGCAGCTTGACAGGGGAGGTGCAGCCCCAGCATTTT.

V is TRBV2 and J is TRBJ2-2; 11 nucleotides agree with TRBD1. The CDR3 runs to 13 residues. With 11 bases clipped from V and 5 bases from J, the junction kept 4 bases outside the gene matches. Germline V gene lookup returns CDR1 SNHLY and CDR2 FYNNEI. CDR3 protein: CAAGTGGTGELFF. In DNA form, the CDR3 reads TGTGCCGCCGGGACAGGGGGGACCGGGGAGCTGTTTTTT.

The V and J genes are TRBV5-4 and TRBJ2-7; 8 positions agree with TRBD2. The CDR3 has 17 amino acids. Germline loops: CDR1 SGHNT, CDR2 YYREEE (reference sequence). The trim removed 4 bases at V and 0 bases at J, leaving 12 bases unmatched. CDR3 DNA: TGTGCCAGCAGCCACCTCCTGGGGAGCGGGAGCTCCTACGAGCAGTACTTC. As protein: CASSHLLGSGSSYEQYF. Looking up the rest from reference TRBV5-4 and TRBJ2-7 gives the full variable domain: ETGVTQSPTHLIKTRGQQVTLRCSSQSGHNTVSWYQQALGQGPQFIFQYYREEENGRGNFPPRFSGLQFPNYSSELNVNALELDDSALYLCASSHLLGSGSSYEQYFGPGTRLTVT.

The CDR3, as DNA: TGCGCCAGCAGCCAAGATGGAGGACAGGGGTCTGGCTACACCTTC. Protein sequence: CASSQDGGQGSGYTF. The chain links TRBV4-3 to TRBJ1-2; 9 nucleotides align to TRBD1. From germline, CDR1 is LGHNA and CDR2 YSLEER. This CDR3 contains 15 residues. V was clipped by 0 bases and J by 7 bases; unmatched bases: 6.

The chain couples TRBV15 to TRBJ2-2; D may be TRBD1 (5 bases). Germline values: CDR1 LNHNV, CDR2 YYDKDF (reference sequence). CDR3 size: 16 residues. The germline V and J ends were trimmed by 1 base and 2 bases, with 11 bases remaining between them. Written as DNA, the CDR3 is TGTGCCACCAGCAGAGTGCAGGGAAGAAACACCGGGGAGCTGTTTTTT. Translation gives CATSRVQGRNTGELFF.

This chain joins TRBV5-1 and TRBJ2-3; D ambiguous. The germline gives CDR1 SGHRS, CDR2 YFSETQ. The CDR3 is 13 amino acids. V lost 4 bases and J 5 bases, leaving 11 bases between the germline ends. The CDR3 DNA sequence: TGCGCCAGCAGCACCCCCCCGGTAGATACGCAGTATTTT. Protein product: CASSTPPVDTQYF. Together with reference TRBV5-1 and TRBJ2-3, the CDR3 gives the full variable domain: KAGVTQTPRYLIKTRGQQVTLSCSPISGHRSVSWYQQTPGQGLQFLFEYFSETQRNKGNFPGRFSGRQFSNSRSEMNVSTLELGDSALYLCASSTPPVDTQYFGPGTRLTVL.

The rearrangement links TRBV6-1 to TRBJ1-2, with D possibly matching TRBD1 (6 bases). Trimming pared 5 bases from V and 2 bases from J, leaving 12 bases between. This CDR3 region has 14 residues. CDR1 and CDR2 (germline): MNHNS, SASEGT. The CDR3 region is CASSTRQVNYGYTF. CDR3 DNA: TGTGCCAGCAGTACGCGACAGGTCAACTATGGCTACACCTTC.

This sequence joins TRBV5-1 and TRBJ2-3; D may be TRBD2 (6 bases). Germline CDR1 and CDR2: SGHRS and YFSETQ. The CDR3 loop spans 14 amino acids. V was trimmed by 0 bases and J by 5 bases, leaving 10 bases between them. The CDR3 DNA is TGCGCCAGCAGCTTGGAAAGGAGGGGAGATACGCAGTATTTT. Translated: CASSLERRGDTQYF.

The chain employs TRBV18 and TRBJ2-4; no definite D call. V lost 2 bases to trimming and J lost 0 bases, with 5 bases between them. The germline V gene has CDR1 KGHSH and CDR2 LQKENI. CDR3 length: 14 amino acids. CDR3 protein: CASSPERAKNIQYF. The CDR3 bases are TGTGCCAGCTCACCAGAGCGAGCCAAAAACATTCAGTACTTC.

V usage is TRBV7-9 and J usage is TRBJ1-5, with a possible D match to TRBD1 (5 bases). The CDR3 totals 17 residues. The ends were cut back, 4 bases at V and 2 bases at J, with 18 bases in the middle. Looked up from germline, CDR1 is SEHNR and CDR2 is FQNEAQ (reference sequence). CDR3 protein: CASSSSGGPGGNQPQHF. In DNA, the CDR3 is TGTGCCAGCAGCTCCTCGGGGGGACCAGGCGGCAATCAGCCCCAGCATTTT.

As concerns this clone: An end of the junction does not agree with germline; a read error may underlie this. This rearrangement joins TRBV15 to TRBJ1-5; 7 bases match TRBD1. From germline, CDR1 is LNHNV and CDR2 YYDKDF (reference sequence). CDR3 length: 15 amino acids. The CDR3 sequence: CTTSTRQGRDQPQHF. For the CDR3, the DNA is TGTACCACCAGCACAAGACAGGGTAGAGATCAGCCCCAGCATTTT.

The chain joins TRBV7-9 to TRBJ2-5, with D uncertain. The V end lost 3 bases, the J end lost 0 bases, and 8 bases lay between the germline ends. Looked up from germline, CDR1 is SEHNR and CDR2 is FQNEAQ (reference sequence). CDR3 length: 14 amino acids. The CDR3 loop reads CASSLGRYQETQYF. CDR3 in DNA: TGTGCCAGCAGCTTGGGCCGGTACCAAGAGACCCAGTACTTC.

V gene TRBV7-9 combines with J gene TRBJ2-3; no reliable D call. V dropped 2 bases and J dropped 3 bases, with 12 bases sitting between them. CDR1 is SEHNR, CDR2 FQNEAQ, per germline (reference sequence). The CDR3 extends over 15 amino acids. CDR3 DNA: TGTGCCAGCAGCTTACAAACGGGTTTAACAGATACGCAGTATTTT. Protein: CASSLQTGLTDTQYF.

This clone was observed a few times. The DNA for the CDR3 is TGCGCCAGCAGCCAAAGCCGTGATCAGCCCCAGCATTTT. Protein product: CASSQSRDQPQHF. The rearrangement links TRBV4-3 to TRBJ1-5, with D unclear. The CDR3 covers 13 residues. Germline V gene lookup returns CDR1 LGHNA and CDR2 YSLEER. Deletions cut 2 bases from V and 5 bases from J, with 7 bases between.

This rearrangement joins TRBV29-1 to TRBJ2-7, with D possibly matching TRBD2 (5 bases). This CDR3 is built from 13 residues. Germline-derived CDR1 and CDR2 are SQVTM and ANQGSEA. V was pared by 2 bases and J by 6 bases, with 14 bases between. The CDR3 nucleotides are TGCAGCGTTGAAATGGTCCGGGAAGGCGAGCAGTACTTC. Translating gives CSVEMVREGEQYF.

The chain has TRBV9 and TRBJ1-1; no firm D call. CDR1 and CDR2 from the germline V gene are SGDLS and YYNGEE. The CDR3 sequence is 13 residues long. The germline V and J ends were trimmed by 0 bases and 3 bases, with 6 bases remaining between them. The CDR3 loop is CASSVDPDTEAFF. In DNA, the CDR3 is TGTGCCAGCAGCGTAGATCCGGACACTGAAGCTTTCTTT. The full variable domain, with the rest looked up from reference TRBV9 and TRBJ1-1, is DSGVTQTPKHLITATGQRVTLRCSPRSGDLSVYWYQQSLDQGLQFLIQYYNGEERAKGNILERFSAQQFPDLHSELNLSSLELGDSALYFCASSVDPDTEAFFGQGTRLTVV.

In its sample, this clone was seen once. The V gene is TRBV15, the J gene TRBJ1-2; D possibly corresponds to TRBD1 (5 bases). Trimming stripped 0 bases from V and 7 bases from J, with 6 bases between. The CDR3 is made up of 12 amino acids. Germline CDR1 and CDR2: LNHNV and YYDKDF (reference sequence). CDR3 region: CATSRERGGYTF. CDR3 DNA: TGTGCCACCAGCAGAGAAAGGGGTGGCTACACCTTC.

The chain employs TRBV4-1 and TRBJ1-3, with D possibly matching TRBD1 (6 bases). The V gene's germline CDR1 is MGHRA and CDR2 YSYEKL. Between the trimmed V and J ends, which lost 1 base and 0 bases, there was a span of 16 bases. The CDR3 is made up of 18 amino acids. CDR3 DNA: TGCGCCAGCAGCCAAGTCATGGGACATCGGATCTCTGGAAACACCATATATTTT. Translating it yields CASSQVMGHRISGNTIYF.

This chain links TRBV7-3 with TRBJ2-1; the match to TRBD2 covers 8 bases. Trimming at V came to 5 bases and at J to 5 bases, leaving 5 bases not matched to a gene. CDR3 size: 14 residues. Germline CDR1 reads SGHTA; CDR2 reads FQGTGA. The DNA of the CDR3 is TGTGCCAGCAGCACAGCGGGGGCCGACAATGAGCAGTTCTTC. Translation gives CASSTAGADNEQFF.

The chain has TRBV6-6 and TRBJ2-7; 7 positions match TRBD1. Trimming took 7 bases from V and 6 from J; bases not matched to a gene: 12. From germline, CDR1 is MNHNY and CDR2 SVGAGI (reference sequence). The CDR3 extends over 14 amino acids. The CDR3 DNA reads TGTGCCAGCACCCCGGGACAGTACAGGCCCGAGCAGTACTTC. Its translation is CASTPGQYRPEQYF.

A single count supports this clone. The rearrangement uses TRBV9 and TRBJ2-1, with 13 bases identical to TRBD2. The germline gives CDR1 SGDLS, CDR2 YYNGEE. With 0 bases clipped from V and 5 bases from J, the junction kept 2 bases outside the gene matches. This CDR3 is built from 16 residues. The CDR3 loop reads CASSVELAGGNNEQFF. The CDR3 DNA is TGTGCCAGCAGCGTAGAACTAGCGGGGGGGAACAATGAGCAGTTCTTC. The variable domain in full, completed from reference TRBV9 and TRBJ2-1, reads DSGVTQTPKHLITATGQRVTLRCSPRSGDLSVYWYQQSLDQGLQFLIQYYNGEERAKGNILERFSAQQFPDLHSELNLSSLELGDSALYFCASSVELAGGNNEQFFGPGTRLTVL.

CDR3 in DNA: TGTGCCAGCAGTTACGTCGGGACAGGGGTTTACACTGAAGCTTTCTTT. Protein sequence: CASSYVGTGVYTEAFF. V usage is TRBV6-5 and J usage is TRBJ1-1; 10 bases are a match to TRBD1. The CDR3 length is 16 residues. Germline lookup yields CDR1 MNHEY and CDR2 SVGAGI. J gave up 3 bases and V 2 bases, and 6 bases lay outside the gene matches.